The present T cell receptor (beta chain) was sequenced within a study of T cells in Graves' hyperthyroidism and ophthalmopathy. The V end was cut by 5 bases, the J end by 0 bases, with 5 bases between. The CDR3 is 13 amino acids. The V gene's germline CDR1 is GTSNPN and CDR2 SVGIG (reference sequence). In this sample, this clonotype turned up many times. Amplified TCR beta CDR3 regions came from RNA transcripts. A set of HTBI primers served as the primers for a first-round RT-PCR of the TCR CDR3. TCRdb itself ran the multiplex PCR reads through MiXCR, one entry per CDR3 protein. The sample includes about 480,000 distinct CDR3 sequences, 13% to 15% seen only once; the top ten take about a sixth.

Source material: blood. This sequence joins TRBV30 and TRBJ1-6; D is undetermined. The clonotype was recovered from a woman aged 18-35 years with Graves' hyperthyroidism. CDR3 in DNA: TGTGCCTGGCACAGCTCCTATAATTCACCCCTCCACTTT. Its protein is CAWHSSYNSPLHF.